This TCR beta chain was recorded in a study of identifying expanded T cells in peripheral blood. General study results and limits: Clone count variance between roughly 2-week samples rose with total template count. Technical replicates showed around 1.2 changed clones; approximately two weeks roughly 16; four weeks 19.

CDR3 length: 15 residues. In germline, CDR1 is MNHEY, CDR2 SMNVEV (reference sequence). The V gene end was trimmed by 6 bases and the J gene end by 5 bases; junction bases not matched to a gene: 7. During the collection period, no donor immune events like infections were recorded. Generated by immunoSEQ multiplex PCR, the TCRdb table keeps only in-frame clones and is missing some. The sample gives some 91,000 clones, about nine tenths of which show up once; approximately 4% is in the top ten. Points on this clone: Its antigen remains unknown.

The material sequenced was blood. This TCR came from a person aged 18 to 75 in good health. The chain combines TRBV27 with TRBJ2-2; TRBD2 matches 9 bases. CDR3 nucleotides: TGTGCCAGCAGAGGTCGGCTAGCGGGGACCGGGGAGCTGTTTTTT. This encodes CASRGRLAGTGELFF.